This is a list of T cell receptor beta chains from one sample in a study of glioma-infiltrating T cells after dendritic cell vaccination. Assay used: immunoSEQ multiplex PCR; TCRdb lists only in-frame clones, some missing. Counted here are about 21,000 clones, 79% occurring once; the ten biggest clones make up about 34%. Material: blood, obtained before dendritic cell vaccination. These receptors originate from a human donor with glioblastoma. Both conserved end residues are part of each CDR3.

>14|TRBV5-6
CASSFAGPNTEAFF
>13|TRBV4-3
CASSLGLRDTQYF
>11|TRBV7-2
CASSPHDEQYF
>14|TRBV25-1
CASSESPGGTEAFF
>13|TRBV7-9
CASSTRLADEQFF
>14|TRBV7-8
CASSPVTMNTEAFF
>14|TRBV7-8
CADAASGRVDTQYF
>16|TRBV4-1
CASSPEAGTGTYEQYF
>14|TRBV29-1
CSVEEPGSTYEQYF
>15|TRBV6-5
CASSYSGQGFYEQYF
>19|TRBV7-8
CASSFFRALGTVGRETQYF
>15|TRBV29-1
CSVALVREWRNEQFF
>17|TRBV19
CASSPRTSGRGYNEQFF
>15|TRBV27
CASSLSGDPYYEQYF
>15|TRBV6-5
CASSYQTGGTGELFF
>13|TRBV2
CASTKALVDTQYF
>14|TRBV19
CATSGREITGELFF
>17|TRBV27
CASSPLGTSGRLYEQYF
>14|TRBV7-2
CASSLAFSGYEQYF
>15|TRBV7-2
CASSQGLAIYNEQFF
>15|TRBV5-4
CASSLGGAGTDTQYF
>16|TRBV15
CATSRGTGQYTGELFF
>17|TRBV5-8
CASSLGTGAYSNQPQHF
>17|TRBV2
CASSERGGEAGANVLTF
>16|TRBV4-3
CASSTHLAGVRNEQFF
>14|TRBV6-4
CASSPAAGQQPQHF
>18|TRBV5-1
CASSLRTSGRGNTGELFF
>15|TRBV21-1
CASSKRLESSYEQYF